Listed below are T cell receptor beta chains from one sample, sequenced in a study of blood T cells in healthy people across ages. TCRdb fed the 5' RACE reads into MiXCR, producing one record per CDR3 protein. The sample records 550,000 to 700,000 distinct CDR3 sequences, 25% to 30% being singletons. The sample was blood. The receptor set was obtained from a woman aged 65 to 85 in good health. CDR3s include the opening cysteine and the closing phenylalanine or tryptophan. The order of the fields is V gene, D gene, clone size, J gene, CDR3 protein, CDR3 DNA. The D gene is left open where the match is weak. Expanded clones get a size class; other rows say once, few or many, or leave the size out.

>TRBV6-1|.|.|TRBJ1-4
CAVGEHEKLFF
TGCGCCGTCGGGGAACATGAAAAACTGTTTTTT
>TRBV11-2|.|few|TRBJ1-2
CASSYTTGNVGYTF
TGTGCCAGCAGCTATACCACAGGGAACGTCGGCTACACCTTC
>TRBV12-3/TRBV12-4|.|.|TRBJ1-1
CASSLGRRSTEAFF
TGTGCCAGCAGTTTAGGCAGGCGGAGCACTGAAGCTTTCTTT
>TRBV6-5|TRBD1|.|TRBJ2-7
CASSLTGSHEQYF
TGTGCCAGCAGCTTGACAGGGTCCCACGAGCAGTACTTC
>TRBV5-1|.|.|TRBJ2-2
CASTSDVPGELFF
TGCGCCAGCACCTCCGACGTACCCGGGGAGCTGTTTTTT
>TRBV7-2|.|.|TRBJ2-2
CASSPNTNTGELFF
TGTGCCAGCAGCCCTAACACTAACACCGGGGAGCTGTTTTTT
>TRBV3-1|.|.|TRBJ2-5
CASSTGLGGETQYF
TGTGCCAGCAGCACAGGACTCGGTGGAGAGACCCAGTACTTC
>TRBV7-2|.|few|TRBJ2-1
CASSQWPRQFF
TGTGCCAGCAGCCAATGGCCGCGGCAGTTCTTC
>TRBV5-1|.|.|TRBJ2-3
CASSLEGGTIADTQYF
TGCGCCAGCAGCTTGGAGGGGGGAACGATCGCAGATACGCAGTATTTT
>TRBV20-1|.|.|TRBJ2-1
CSARDRLRGTEHEQFF
TGCAGTGCTAGAGATCGGCTACGGGGGACAGAGCATGAGCAGTTCTTC
>TRBV27|TRBD1|.|TRBJ2-1
CASSRGTGGYNEQFF
TGTGCCAGCAGCAGAGGGACAGGAGGCTACAATGAGCAGTTCTTC
>TRBV7-2|.|.|TRBJ2-5
CASSRTARGSIETQYF
TGTGCCAGCAGCCGCACCGCACGAGGTTCTATAGAGACCCAGTACTTC
>TRBV3-1|TRBD1|.|TRBJ2-7
CASSLPGTGGSYEQYF
TGTGCCAGCAGCCTCCCTGGGACAGGGGGCTCCTACGAGCAGTACTTC
>TRBV7-4|TRBD1|few|TRBJ1-5
CASSLVLRQGCNQPQHF
TGTGCCAGCAGCTTAGTCTTGAGACAGGGGTGCAATCAGCCCCAGCATTTT
>TRBV6-2/TRBV6-3|.|.|TRBJ2-7
CASSFLGGHPYEQYF
TGTGCCAGCAGCTTCCTGGGGGGTCATCCCTACGAGCAGTACTTC
>TRBV20-1|TRBD2|few|TRBJ2-3
CSAHFSGTDTQYF
TGCAGTGCTCATTTTAGCGGGACAGATACGCAGTATTTT
>TRBV7-9|.|.|TRBJ1-1
CASSSPSRIMNTEAFF
TGTGCCAGCAGCTCTCCATCGCGGATCATGAACACTGAAGCTTTCTTT
>TRBV14|TRBD1|many|TRBJ1-6
CASSQGQGSSPLHF
TGTGCCAGCAGCCAAGGACAGGGAAGTTCACCCCTCCACTTT
>TRBV6-6|TRBD1|few|TRBJ2-7
CASSPTGGENEQYF
TGTGCCAGCAGCCCGACAGGGGGTGAGAACGAGCAGTACTTC
>TRBV24-1|.|.|TRBJ2-3
CATSDLLASDTQYF
TGTGCCACCAGTGACTTACTAGCTTCAGATACGCAGTATTTT
>TRBV7-6|TRBD1|.|TRBJ2-7
CASSLAHGTGGFPSEQYF
TGTGCCAGCAGCTTAGCACACGGGACAGGGGGCTTCCCTTCCGAGCAGTACTTC
>TRBV7-9|.|few|TRBJ1-4
CASSSGDPATNEKLFF
TGTGCCAGCAGCTCGGGGGATCCTGCAACTAATGAAAAACTGTTTTTT
>TRBV20-1|TRBD1|.|TRBJ1-2
CSASPRGGGYTF
TGCAGTGCTAGTCCCAGGGGGGGAGGCTACACCTTC
>TRBV20-1|.|few|TRBJ2-2
CSARPGGGSNTGELFF
TGCAGTGCTAGACCTGGGGGCGGTTCTAACACCGGGGAGCTGTTTTTT
>TRBV15|.|.|TRBJ2-7
CATRTSTYEQYF
TGTGCCACCCGGACGTCCACCTACGAGCAGTACTTC
>TRBV12-3/TRBV12-4|TRBD2|.|TRBJ2-5
CASSFGGGAQYF
TGTGCCAGCAGTTTCGGCGGGGGGGCCCAGTACTTC
>TRBV20-1|TRBD1|few|TRBJ1-2
CSARGTGEGDYGYTF
TGCAGTGCTAGAGGGACAGGGGAAGGGGACTATGGCTACACCTTC
>TRBV7-2|TRBD2|.|TRBJ2-1
CASSLGHSGGLYNEQFF
TGTGCCAGCAGCTTAGGTCATAGCGGGGGGCTTTACAATGAGCAGTTCTTC
>TRBV10-3|TRBD1|.|TRBJ2-5
CAVRSRDRGQETQYF
TGTGCCGTCCGGAGCCGGGACAGGGGACAAGAGACCCAGTACTTC
>TRBV7-2|.|few|TRBJ1-3
CAGRVSGGNTIYF
TGTGCCGGCAGGGTTTCGGGAGGAAACACCATATATTTT
>TRBV18|TRBD1|few|TRBJ1-1
CASSSPQGMNTEAFF
TGTGCCAGCTCTTCGCCACAGGGGATGAACACTGAAGCTTTCTTT
>TRBV6-1|TRBD1|.|TRBJ2-3
CASSQARTRTGGTDTQYF
TGTGCCAGCAGTCAAGCAAGGACGAGAACAGGGGGCACAGATACGCAGTATTTT
>TRBV5-1|.|few|TRBJ1-1
CASSPTSNTEAFF
TGCGCCAGCAGCCCGACATCGAACACTGAAGCTTTCTTT
>TRBV20-1|.|.|TRBJ1-1
CSARGIANEAFF
TGCAGTGCTAGAGGGATAGCTAATGAAGCTTTCTTT
>TRBV2|.|few|TRBJ2-1
CASRGETQQFF
TGTGCCAGCAGGGGGGAGACCCAGCAGTTCTTC
>TRBV5-1|.|.|TRBJ2-6
CASAGNTISGANVLTF
TGCGCCAGCGCCGGGAATACGATCTCTGGGGCCAACGTCCTGACTTTC
>TRBV29-1|.|many|TRBJ2-7
CSVDDSTEQYF
TGCAGCGTTGACGACAGCACGGAGCAGTACTTC
>TRBV7-9|TRBD1|few|TRBJ2-7
CASSFGSGGKLGQYF
TGTGCCAGCAGCTTCGGGTCAGGGGGAAAATTGGGGCAGTACTTC
>TRBV20-1|TRBD1|few|TRBJ1-1
CSATIGTGGTEAFF
TGCAGTGCCACGATCGGGACAGGGGGAACTGAAGCTTTCTTT
>TRBV20-1|.|.|TRBJ2-3
CSATLGVWADTQYF
TGCAGTGCTACACTGGGTGTATGGGCAGATACGCAGTATTTT
>TRBV5-5|.|.|TRBJ2-2
CASSLENGFFRGILFF
TGTGCCAGCAGCTTGGAGAATGGTTTTTTCCGAGGGATACTGTTTTTT
>TRBV12-3/TRBV12-4|TRBD2|.|TRBJ2-1
CASSPGSSGGSYNEQFF
TGTGCCAGCAGTCCCGGGTCTAGCGGGGGGTCCTACAATGAGCAGTTCTTC
>TRBV6-5|TRBD1|few|TRBJ1-4
CASSYPNLGTATNEKLFF
TGTGCCAGCAGTTACCCAAACCTCGGGACAGCAACTAATGAAAAACTGTTTTTT
>TRBV5-4|TRBD2|few|TRBJ2-5
CASSTGASGMETQYF
TGTGCCAGCAGCACGGGAGCTAGCGGGATGGAGACCCAGTACTTC
>TRBV18|TRBD1|few|TRBJ1-2
CASSPGQGFYGYTF
TGTGCCAGCTCACCTGGACAGGGGTTCTATGGCTACACCTTC
>TRBV12-3/TRBV12-4|.|few|TRBJ2-5
CASRGDRQTQYF
TGTGCCAGCAGGGGGGACCGGCAGACCCAGTACTTC
>TRBV20-1|.|.|TRBJ1-2
CSASDSQRSNCGYTF
TGCAGTGCTAGTGACAGTCAAAGGTCTAACTGTGGCTACACCTTC
>TRBV4-3|.|.|TRBJ2-1
CASSFRGNSYNEQFF
TGCGCCAGCAGCTTCCGGGGTAACTCCTACAATGAGCAGTTCTTC
>TRBV4-3|TRBD1|few|TRBJ2-1
CASGDRAHNEQFF
TGCGCCAGCGGGGACAGGGCCCACAATGAGCAGTTCTTC
>TRBV12-3/TRBV12-4|TRBD2|.|TRBJ2-3
CASSPRGLAVVDTQYF
TGTGCCAGCAGTCCCCGCGGACTAGCGGTGGTGGATACGCAGTATTTT